The TCR beta chain described here comes from a study of blood T cell repertoires in COVID-19. Study background: There were acute and convalescent COVID-19 samples, and they came from the United States, Italy and Spain. The cDNA or gDNA used as material had been derived from T cells, B-cell-depleted T cells, or PBMCs.

Germline loops: CDR1 MDHEN, CDR2 SYDVKM. V lost 5 bases, J lost 2 bases, and 5 bases lay in between. The CDR3 sequence is 12 residues long. As handled by the study authors: How many nucleated cells were present was estimated from reference gene primer amplification. Generated by immunoSEQ multiplex PCR, the TCRdb table keeps only in-frame clones and is missing some. Clonal size and the V and J genes are those of that table, whereas D and trimming came from the DNA. The table shows around 170,000 clones, with around 83% occurring only once. The chain uses TRBV28 and TRBJ2-3; the D is unclear. Sequenced input: peripheral blood. The clonotype was recovered from a woman aged 40 to 55 with acute or convalescent COVID-19. The CDR3 coding sequence is TGTGCCAGCAGTCCCCACACAGATACGCAGTATTTT. Its translation is CASSPHTDTQYF.